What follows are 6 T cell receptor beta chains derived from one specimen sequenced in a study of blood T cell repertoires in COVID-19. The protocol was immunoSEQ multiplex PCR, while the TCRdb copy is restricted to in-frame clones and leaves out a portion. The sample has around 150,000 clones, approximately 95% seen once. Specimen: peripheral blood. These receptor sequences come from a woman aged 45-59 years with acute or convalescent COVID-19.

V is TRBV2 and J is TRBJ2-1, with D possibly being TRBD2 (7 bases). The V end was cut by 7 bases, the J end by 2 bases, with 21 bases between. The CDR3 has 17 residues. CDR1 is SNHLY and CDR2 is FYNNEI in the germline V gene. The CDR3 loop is CASISPGGGRAYNEQFF. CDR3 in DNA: TGTGCCAGCATCTCCCCTGGAGGGGGGAGGGCCTACAATGAGCAGTTCTTC.

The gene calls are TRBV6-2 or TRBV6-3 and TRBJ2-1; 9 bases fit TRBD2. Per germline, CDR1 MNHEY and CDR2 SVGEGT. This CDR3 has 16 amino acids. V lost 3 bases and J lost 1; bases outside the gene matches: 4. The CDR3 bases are TGTGCCAGCAGTTATCCGAGCGGGAGGTCCTACAATGAGCAGTTCTTC. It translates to CASSYPSGRSYNEQFF.

The CDR3, as DNA: TGTGCCAGTAGTATTGAGGGTCAGCAGTACTTC. Translating it yields CASSIEGQQYF. The chain couples TRBV19 to TRBJ2-7; TRBD2 might be the D (5 bases). Trimming shortened V by 3 bases and J by 8 bases, and 8 bases separated the two germline ends. Per the germline V gene, CDR1 is LNHDA and CDR2 is SQIVND (reference sequence). The CDR3 has 11 residues.

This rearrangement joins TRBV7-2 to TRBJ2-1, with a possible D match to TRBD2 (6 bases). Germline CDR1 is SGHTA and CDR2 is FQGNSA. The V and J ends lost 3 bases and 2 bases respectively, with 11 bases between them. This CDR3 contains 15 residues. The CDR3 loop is CASSFSEGTYNEQFF. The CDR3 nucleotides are TGTGCCAGCAGCTTCTCGGAGGGGACCTACAATGAGCAGTTCTTC.

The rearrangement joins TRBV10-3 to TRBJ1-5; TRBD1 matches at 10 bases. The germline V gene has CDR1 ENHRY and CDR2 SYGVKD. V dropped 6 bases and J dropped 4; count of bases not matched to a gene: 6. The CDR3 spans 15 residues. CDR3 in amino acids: CAIRAGTGDNQPQHF. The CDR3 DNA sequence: TGTGCCATCAGAGCCGGGACAGGGGATAATCAGCCCCAGCATTTT.

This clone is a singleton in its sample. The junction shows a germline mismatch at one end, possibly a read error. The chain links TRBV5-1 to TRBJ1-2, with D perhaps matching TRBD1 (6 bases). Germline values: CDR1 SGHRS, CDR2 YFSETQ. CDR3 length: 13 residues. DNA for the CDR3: TGCGCCAGCAGCGTGGTTCAGGACAGTACACTTTCCTTC. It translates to CASSVVQDSTLSF.